This is a list of T cell receptor beta chains from one sample in a study of OX40 agonist ivuxolimab in advanced cancers. The data were produced by immunoSEQ multiplex PCR, yet TCRdb's version contains in-frame clones alone and is incomplete. This table holds tens of thousands of clones, approximately 86% found once. The source was CD4+ or CD8+ T cells sorted from blood, collected in a trial of the OX40 agonist ivuxolimab. The receptor set was obtained from an adult with an advanced solid tumor such as melanoma, head and neck, liver or kidney cancer. The CDR3 runs from the conserved cysteine through the conserved F or W. A D gene is named only where the DNA matches it firmly. Size is omitted from some rows. Given values are once, few, many or a class for expanded clones.

size: NA; V: TRBV15; D: NA; J: TRBJ1-2; CDR3: CATSREEGDGYTF; DNA: TGTGCCACCAGCAGAGAGGAGGGTGATGGCTACACCTTC
size: NA; V: TRBV10-3; D: NA; J: TRBJ2-5; CDR3: CAISETETQYF; DNA: TGTGCCATCAGTGAGACTGAGACCCAGTACTTC
size: NA; V: TRBV6-5; D: TRBD2; J: TRBJ2-1; CDR3: CASSPLAGGHNEQFF; DNA: TGTGCCAGCAGTCCACTAGCGGGGGGGCACAATGAGCAGTTCTTC
size: NA; V: TRBV7-8; D: NA; J: TRBJ1-2; CDR3: CASSLGGSYGYTF; DNA: TGTGCCAGCAGCTTAGGCGGGAGCTATGGCTACACCTTC
size: NA; V: TRBV5-6; D: NA; J: TRBJ2-7; CDR3: CASSGEDSLYEQYF; DNA: TGTGCCAGCAGCGGCGAGGACTCCCTCTACGAGCAGTACTTC
size: NA; V: TRBV6-1; D: TRBD2; J: TRBJ2-3; CDR3: CASSEGVVAGVTDTQYF; DNA: TGTGCCAGCAGTGAAGGGGTGGTAGCGGGGGTCACAGATACGCAGTATTTT
size: NA; V: TRBV7-6; D: NA; J: TRBJ1-1; CDR3: CASSSSGGLQTEAFF; DNA: TGTGCCAGCAGCTCCTCTGGGGGGCTTCAGACTGAAGCTTTCTTT
size: once; V: TRBV29-1; D: TRBD1; J: TRBJ1-4; CDR3: CSVYAGQTNEKLFF; DNA: TGCAGCGTATACGCGGGACAGACTAATGAAAAACTGTTTTTT
size: few; V: TRBV7-9; D: NA; J: TRBJ2-7; CDR3: CASSSSRSYEQYF; DNA: TGTGCCAGCAGCTCCTCCCGGAGCTACGAGCAGTACTTC
size: NA; V: TRBV7-6; D: NA; J: TRBJ2-7; CDR3: CASSLGNEQYF; DNA: TGTGCCAGCAGCTTAGGGAACGAGCAGTACTTC
size: NA; V: TRBV5-1; D: TRBD2; J: TRBJ2-2; CDR3: CASSFTSGPPAGELFF; DNA: TGCGCCAGCAGCTTCACTAGCGGGCCGCCGGCCGGGGAGCTGTTTTTT
size: NA; V: TRBV4-1; D: NA; J: TRBJ2-7; CDR3: CASSQEFSGSYEQYF; DNA: TGCGCCAGCAGCCAAGAATTTTCCGGGAGCTACGAGCAGTACTTC
size: NA; V: TRBV29-1; D: TRBD2; J: TRBJ2-7; CDR3: CSVFWVAGGSEQYF; DNA: TGCAGCGTTTTTTGGGTAGCGGGAGGGTCCGAGCAGTACTTC
size: few; V: TRBV12-5; D: TRBD2; J: TRBJ2-5; CDR3: CASGSGVAGSPGPQYF; DNA: TGTGCTAGTGGTTCCGGAGTAGCGGGGTCTCCTGGGCCCCAGTACTTC
size: NA; V: TRBV5-5; D: NA; J: TRBJ1-2; CDR3: CASSWSSGGQYQNYGYTF; DNA: TGTGCCAGCAGCTGGTCATCGGGCGGACAGTATCAGAACTATGGCTACACCTTC
size: NA; V: TRBV4-3; D: NA; J: TRBJ2-7; CDR3: CASSRLKGDEQYF; DNA: TGCGCCAGCAGCCGCCTAAAGGGGGACGAGCAGTACTTC
size: NA; V: TRBV19; D: NA; J: TRBJ2-7; CDR3: CASSIGGAPYEQYF; DNA: TGTGCCAGTAGTATTGGGGGAGCCCCCTACGAGCAGTACTTC
size: NA; V: TRBV21-1; D: NA; J: TRBJ2-5; CDR3: CASSMIRDRGETQYF; DNA: TGTGCCAGCAGCATGATCCGGGACAGGGGAGAGACCCAGTACTTC
size: NA; V: TRBV7-3; D: TRBD2; J: TRBJ2-2; CDR3: CASSLGDYLAGELFF; DNA: TGTGCCAGCAGCTTAGGGGACTACTTGGCCGGGGAGCTGTTTTTT
size: NA; V: TRBV29-1; D: TRBD2; J: TRBJ2-7; CDR3: CSVLHGAGQYF; DNA: TGCAGCGTCCTCCATGGAGCGGGACAGTACTTC
size: NA; V: TRBV19; D: TRBD2; J: TRBJ2-2; CDR3: CASLGGSGGPNTGELFF; DNA: TGTGCCAGTCTCGGGGGTAGCGGGGGCCCGAACACCGGGGAGCTGTTTTTT
size: NA; V: TRBV27; D: TRBD2; J: TRBJ2-3; CDR3: CASSLGLAGGTDTQYF; DNA: TGTGCCAGCAGTTTAGGGCTAGCGGGAGGCACAGATACGCAGTATTTT
size: NA; V: TRBV10-3; D: TRBD2; J: TRBJ2-1; CDR3: CAISGGGPYEQFF; DNA: TGTGCCATCAGCGGGGGAGGGCCCTATGAGCAGTTCTTC
size: NA; V: TRBV9; D: TRBD1; J: TRBJ1-6; CDR3: CASSVSGTDNSPLHF; DNA: TGTGCCAGCAGCGTCTCCGGGACAGATAATTCACCCCTCCACTTT
size: NA; V: TRBV28; D: TRBD1; J: TRBJ1-4; CDR3: CASSSGTGYEKLFF; DNA: TGTGCCAGCAGCTCCGGGACAGGGTATGAAAAACTGTTTTTT
size: NA; V: TRBV21-1; D: NA; J: TRBJ1-4; CDR3: CASSKARSGGNEKLFF; DNA: TGTGCCAGCAGCAAAGCAAGGTCAGGGGGGAATGAAAAACTGTTTTTT
size: NA; V: TRBV10-3; D: TRBD1; J: TRBJ2-7; CDR3: CAISRDSSGQPNEQYF; DNA: TGTGCCATCAGCCGGGACAGCTCCGGGCAACCCAACGAGCAGTACTTC
size: NA; V: TRBV18; D: NA; J: TRBJ1-6; CDR3: CASSRETANSPLHF; DNA: TGTGCCAGCTCACGTGAGACGGCTAATTCACCCCTCCACTTT
size: NA; V: TRBV7-2; D: TRBD2; J: TRBJ2-2; CDR3: CASSPGLAGGPPYTGELFF; DNA: TGTGCCAGCAGCCCAGGACTAGCGGGGGGTCCTCCTTACACCGGGGAGCTGTTTTTT
size: once; V: TRBV28; D: NA; J: TRBJ2-1; CDR3: CASSLINEQFF; DNA: TGTGCCAGCAGTTTAATAAATGAGCAGTTCTTC